The present TCR beta chain was sequenced within a study of shared clonotypes between healthy human individuals. Clones were read by immunoSEQ multiplex PCR, and TCRdb kept only the in-frame ones, dropping some. This table holds about 510,000 clones, approximately 95% found once. This CDR3 contains 14 residues. With V trimmed by 4 bases and J by 7 bases, 5 bases remained unmatched. Germline CDR1 SEHNR, CDR2 FQNEAQ (reference sequence). This clone appeared a single time. The TCR sequence derives from a woman aged 25 to 45 in good health. Sample: naive CD4+ T cells sorted from blood. Subset noted: CD45RA+ positively selected. The J gene is TRBJ2-1, the V gene TRBV7-9; 9 bases are a match to TRBD1. The CDR3 region has the DNA TGTGCCAGCAGCTCGATCGACAGGGGGAATGAGCAGTTCTTC. It translates to CASSSIDRGNEQFF.